This is a list of T cell receptor beta chains from one sample in a study of molecular identifiers for immune sequencing clone quantification. TCRdb reprocessed the PCR reads via MiXCR and lists one record per CDR3 protein. Of some 320,000 distinct CDR3 sequences listed, roughly 23% are singletons. Source material: naive CD8+ T cells from blood, with Jurkat cell RNA spiked in. The receptors derive from a human donor in good health. Some libraries in this study had Jurkat cell RNA spiked in. CDR3s include the opening cysteine and the closing phenylalanine or tryptophan. D genes are given only for firm matches. Expanded clones get a size class; other rows say once, few or many, or leave the size out.

TRBJ1-1 | TRBD1 | TRBV27 | few | CASRYRQGDWNTEAFF | TGTGCCAGCAGGTACAGACAGGGGGATTGGAACACTGAAGCTTTCTTT
TRBJ1-5 | TRBD1 | TRBV5-4 | many | CASSSQGAQPQHF | TGTGCCAGCAGCTCGCAGGGGGCCCAGCCCCAGCATTTT
TRBJ2-1 | . | TRBV10-2 | . | CASSEVPASYNEQFF | TGCGCCAGCAGTGAGGTCCCCGCGTCCTACAATGAGCAGTTCTTC
TRBJ2-1 | . | TRBV13 | many | CASSLEARGQFF | TGTGCCAGCAGCTTAGAAGCTCGTGGGCAGTTCTTC
TRBJ1-1 | . | TRBV5-1 | many | CASGRSGTEAFF | TGCGCCAGCGGACGGTCGGGCACTGAAGCTTTCTTT
TRBJ2-1 | . | TRBV25-1 | few | CASSESNLRRHALVNEQFF | TGTGCCAGCAGTGAATCCAACCTAAGGCGCCACGCCCTAGTCAATGAGCAGTTCTTC
TRBJ2-7 | . | TRBV7-9 | many | CASSLMGGEKYF | TGTGCCAGCAGCTTAATGGGGGGAGAAAAGTACTTC
TRBJ1-1 | . | TRBV12-3/TRBV12-4 | few | CASSLLGEGEAFF | TGTGCCAGCAGTTTATTGGGGGAAGGGGAAGCTTTCTTT
TRBJ2-7 | . | TRBV27 | many | CASSPTVSYEQYF | TGTGCCAGCAGTCCGACAGTGAGCTACGAGCAGTACTTC
TRBJ1-2 | . | TRBV3-1 | few | CASSQDRFGRNYGYTF | TGTGCCAGCAGCCAAGATAGGTTCGGACGGAACTATGGCTACACCTTC
TRBJ2-3 | . | TRBV12-3/TRBV12-4 | many | CASSMTDSPSTDTQYF | TGTGCCAGCAGTATGACAGATTCCCCTAGCACAGATACGCAGTATTTT
TRBJ2-3 | . | TRBV20-1 | few | CSARDHPRISDTQYF | TGCAGTGCTAGAGATCATCCTAGAATCTCAGATACGCAGTATTTT
TRBJ2-7 | TRBD1 | TRBV20-1 | many | CSASGTGISYEQYF | TGCAGTGCTTCCGGGACAGGGATCTCCTACGAGCAGTACTTC
TRBJ2-5 | . | TRBV12-3/TRBV12-4 | many | CASSLGGAQETQYF | TGTGCCAGCAGCTTAGGAGGTGCCCAAGAGACCCAGTACTTC
TRBJ2-1 | . | TRBV7-9 | few | CASSGGAGQAANEQFF | TGTGCCAGCTCTGGGGGGGCGGGGCAGGCGGCCAATGAGCAGTTCTTC
TRBJ2-3 | . | TRBV20-1 | many | CSAVLGRTDTQYF | TGCAGTGCTGTCCTGGGCCGCACAGATACGCAGTATTTT
TRBJ2-3 | TRBD2 | TRBV6-1 | few | CASASSGSMPDTQYF | TGTGCCAGCGCTTCTAGCGGCTCGATGCCAGATACGCAGTATTTT
TRBJ2-2 | . | TRBV11-2 | few | CYTGELFF | TGTTACACCGGGGAGCTGTTTTTT
TRBJ1-2 | . | TRBV29-1 | many | CSVSGGQDAYTF | TGCAGCGTTTCCGGGGGCCAGGACGCCTACACCTTC
TRBJ2-3 | . | TRBV29-1 | many | CSVELDTQYF | TGCAGCGTTGAATTGGATACGCAGTATTTT
TRBJ2-7 | . | TRBV7-8 | many | CASSLSRDKPVYEQYF | TGTGCCAGCAGCCTCAGCCGGGACAAGCCCGTTTACGAGCAGTACTTC
TRBJ2-7 | TRBD1 | TRBV27 | . | CSSSYRRPGQGPYEQYF | TGTTCCAGCAGTTATCGTCGTCCGGGACAGGGCCCCTACGAGCAGTACTTC
TRBJ2-5 | TRBD1 | TRBV7-2 | many | CASSAGTEETQYF | TGTGCCAGCAGCGCTGGGACAGAAGAGACCCAGTACTTC
TRBJ2-1 | . | TRBV5-6 | many | CASSFGEGYNEQFF | TGTGCCAGCAGCTTTGGTGAGGGGTACAATGAGCAGTTCTTC
TRBJ2-7 | TRBD1 | TRBV10-3 | few | CAISGGGQGSYEQYF | TGTGCCATCAGTGGGGGGGGACAGGGGTCCTACGAGCAGTACTTC
TRBJ2-2 | . | TRBV7-9 | many | CASSLEVISTGELFF | TGTGCCAGCAGCTTAGAGGTTATTAGCACCGGGGAGCTGTTTTTT
TRBJ2-1 | TRBD1 | TRBV25-1 | . | CASSRVGTGFDNEQFF | TGTGCCAGCAGCCGAGTAGGGACAGGGTTCGACAATGAGCAGTTCTTC
TRBJ2-2 | . | TRBV9 | few | CASSIGGTGTALTGELFF | TGTGCCAGCAGCATAGGAGGGACCGGGACAGCGCTAACCGGGGAGCTGTTTTTT
TRBJ1-1 | TRBD1 | TRBV7-9 | many | CASSLGGGQGQNTEAFF | TGTGCCAGCAGCTTAGGGGGCGGACAGGGGCAGAACACTGAAGCTTTCTTT
TRBJ2-7 | TRBD2 | TRBV3-1 | few | CASSLPGLKYEQYF | TGTGCCAGCAGCCTCCCGGGACTAAAATACGAGCAGTACTTC
TRBJ2-3 | TRBD1 | TRBV4-1 | few | CASRQGPDRGQADTQYF | TGCGCCAGCCGTCAAGGTCCGGACAGGGGGCAAGCAGATACGCAGTATTTT
TRBJ1-1 | . | TRBV2 | few | CASSYDTERMNTEAFF | TGTGCCAGCAGCTATGATACCGAGAGGATGAACACTGAAGCTTTCTTT
TRBJ2-7 | TRBD1 | TRBV4-1 | many | CASSQADRGLYEQYF | TGCGCCAGCAGCCAGGCGGACAGGGGATTATACGAGCAGTACTTC
TRBJ2-3 | . | TRBV10-3 | few | CAISGDGGFTDTQYF | TGTGCCATCAGTGGGGATGGCGGATTCACAGATACGCAGTATTTT
TRBJ2-3 | TRBD2 | TRBV5-6 | many | CASSLSLAGSIVGDTQYF | TGTGCCAGCAGCTTGTCGCTAGCGGGGTCAATCGTGGGAGATACGCAGTATTTT
TRBJ2-3 | TRBD2 | TRBV29-1 | many | CSVPPTSGRRAQRTDTQYF | TGCAGCGTTCCCCCTACTAGCGGGAGGCGAGCACAGCGCACAGATACGCAGTATTTT
TRBJ2-3 | . | TRBV7-9 | few | CASSLDLGFVADTQYF | TGTGCCAGCAGCTTAGATTTGGGTTTCGTTGCAGATACGCAGTATTTT
TRBJ2-7 | . | TRBV4-3 | many | CASSQDQMGYEQYF | TGCGCCAGCAGCCAAGATCAGATGGGCTACGAGCAGTACTTC
TRBJ1-5 | . | TRBV24-1 | once | CATSDSTGQPQHF | TGTGCCACCAGTGATAGCACGGGTCAGCCCCAGCATTTT
TRBJ2-5 | TRBD2 | TRBV30 | . | CAWSVRPGLAIQETQYF | TGTGCCTGGAGTGTACGGCCGGGACTAGCGATTCAAGAGACCCAGTACTTC
TRBJ1-1 | TRBD1 | TRBV5-1 | many | CASSPGQVLSNTEAFF | TGCGCCAGCAGCCCCGGACAGGTATTATCGAACACTGAAGCTTTCTTT
TRBJ2-3 | TRBD1 | TRBV7-8 | . | CTSSLAGGRSADTQYF | TGTACCAGCAGCTTAGCAGGGGGTCGGAGCGCAGATACGCAGTATTTT
TRBJ2-3 | . | TRBV19 | few | CASTTTDYHTDTQYF | TGTGCCAGTACTACAACGGACTACCACACAGATACGCAGTATTTT
TRBJ1-2 | TRBD1 | TRBV11-2 | many | CASSLEGQLTNYGYTF | TGTGCCAGCAGCTTAGAGGGACAGCTTACTAACTATGGCTACACCTTC
TRBJ2-4 | . | TRBV3-1 | . | CASSPVGQQLARNIQYF | TGTGCCAGCAGCCCGGTAGGCCAGCAGCTAGCCAGAAACATTCAGTACTTC
TRBJ1-3 | . | TRBV12-3/TRBV12-4 | many | CASSFTTSGNTIYF | TGTGCCAGCAGTTTCACAACATCTGGAAACACCATATATTTT
TRBJ2-7 | . | TRBV27 | . | CASSFPGQPYEQYF | TGTGCCAGCAGTTTCCCAGGACAGCCCTACGAGCAGTACTTC
TRBJ2-6 | . | TRBV6-5 | many | CASSQQGSGANVLTF | TGTGCCAGCAGTCAGCAAGGGTCTGGGGCCAACGTCCTGACTTTC
TRBJ1-1 | TRBD1 | TRBV20-1 | few | CSARGDSGGTEAFF | TGCAGTGCTAGGGGGGACAGCGGGGGTACTGAAGCTTTCTTT
TRBJ2-3 | TRBD2 | TRBV2 | many | CASSEADPGLAGSDTQYF | TGTGCCAGCAGTGAAGCGGACCCGGGACTAGCGGGGTCAGATACGCAGTATTTT
TRBJ2-7 | . | TRBV30 | few | CAWSVSDFYEQYF | TGTGCCTGGAGTGTATCAGATTTCTACGAGCAGTACTTC
TRBJ2-5 | . | TRBV24-1 | many | CATSDAALQETQYF | TGTGCCACCAGTGATGCGGCATTACAAGAGACCCAGTACTTC
TRBJ2-3 | . | TRBV7-9 | few | CASSHGASVRKTDTQYF | TGTGCCAGCAGCCATGGGGCTAGCGTTAGGAAGACAGATACGCAGTATTTT
TRBJ2-7 | TRBD2 | TRBV30 | many | CAWSRGGAYEQYF | TGTGCCTGGAGTCGGGGGGGGGCCTACGAGCAGTACTTC
TRBJ2-3 | TRBD2 | TRBV4-1 | few | CASSQVLAGGSSTDTQYF | TGCGCCAGCAGCCAAGTGCTAGCGGGGGGGTCTAGCACAGATACGCAGTATTTT